In its sample, the clone carrying this T cell receptor beta chain was seen a few times. The PCR had 60 Vbeta and 13 Jbeta primers. The data were produced by immunoSEQ multiplex PCR, yet TCRdb's version contains in-frame clones alone and is incomplete. The table records about 140,000 clones, over 60% of them present only once. Healthy people donating bone marrow made up the donors. This record belongs to a study of cytomegalovirus exposure and HLA in healthy donors. Across the whole study: Early released data had tens of millions of unique TCRs, all coming from HLA-typed donors.

V was cut by 5 bases and J by 3 bases, with 11 bases left in between. Germline V gene data show CDR1 as MRHNA and CDR2 as SNTAGT. The CDR3 runs to 14 residues. The sequenced sample consisted of PBMCs. The sequence derives from a woman aged 50 to 60 in good health and CMV-seronegative. The chain employs TRBV6-4 and TRBJ1-5; perhaps TRBD1 as D (5 bases). CDR3 sequence reads: CASSPQGSNQPQHF. CDR3 coding DNA: TGTGCCAGCAGTCCCCAGGGTTCCAATCAGCCCCAGCATTTT.